These 18 T cell receptor beta chains were sequenced from one sample in a study of identical twins. MiXCR, applied by TCRdb to the 5' RACE reads, yields one record per CDR3 protein. The table lists 410,000 or so distinct CDR3 sequences, less than 20% of them singletons. Sequencing was carried out using naive T cells sorted from blood. The receptors were sampled from a man between 50 and 59 years old in good health.

This clonotype was observed a handful of times. The chain joins TRBV12-3 or TRBV12-4 to TRBJ1-2; the match to TRBD1 covers 7 bases. Trimming at V came to 4 bases and at J to 7 bases, leaving 6 bases not matched to a gene. The CDR3 is made up of 13 amino acids. CDR3 coding DNA: TGTGCCAGCAGTTCCGACAGGGTTGCTGGCTACACCTTC. Amino acids: CASSSDRVAGYTF.

The chain joins TRBV5-4 to TRBJ2-6; D is unresolved. The germline V and J ends were trimmed by 0 bases and 2 bases, with 9 bases remaining between them. The CDR3 contains 16 residues. Germline V gene data show CDR1 as SGHNT and CDR2 as YYREEE (reference sequence). This chain's CDR3 is CASSLGGRAGANVLTF. The CDR3 nucleotides read TGTGCCAGCAGCTTGGGGGGAAGAGCTGGGGCCAACGTCCTGACTTTC.

This chain connects TRBV28 to TRBJ1-3; 7 bases fit TRBD1. The CDR3 covers 16 residues. After removal of 4 bases from V and 4 bases from J, the junction contained 10 bases not matched to a gene. Germline CDR1 and CDR2: MDHEN and SYDVKM. The CDR3 loop reads CASSSNLQGVGNTIYF. Here the CDR3 DNA reads TGTGCCAGCAGTTCGAACCTCCAGGGGGTCGGAAACACCATATATTTT.

Concerning this clonotype: This may be a read error, as it is one base from a much larger clone. This chain connects TRBV6-6 to TRBJ2-5; D may be TRBD1 (6 bases). The CDR3 consists of 12 residues. Trimming cost V 9 bases and J 5 bases, with 13 bases left between them. Germline assignment: CDR1 MNHNY and CDR2 SVGAGI (reference sequence). This CDR3 reads CARRTGKETQYF. The CDR3 DNA reads TGTGCCAGACGCACAGGGAAGGAGACCCAGTACTTC.

This clonotype was detected many times. This sequence joins TRBV12-3 or TRBV12-4 and TRBJ1-6; D unresolved. V was shortened by 7 bases and J by 0 bases, with 13 bases between the two germline ends. This CDR3 is 16 amino acids long. CDR3 in DNA: TGTGCCAGCACCCGTTTATTGGGCTCCTATAATTCACCCCTCCACTTT. It yields the protein CASTRLLGSYNSPLHF.

This clonotype appeared many times. This chain uses TRBV20-1 with TRBJ2-7; 7 nucleotides align to TRBD2. The V segment lost 0 bases and the J segment 0 bases; nucleotides outside the gene matches: 14. Germline V gene lookup returns CDR1 DFQATT and CDR2 SNEGSKA (reference sequence). The CDR3 runs 18 residues. CDR3 coding DNA: TGCAGTGCTAGAGAGGTTAGACCGGGACTATCGTTCTCCTACGAGCAGTACTTC. This gives the protein CSAREVRPGLSFSYEQYF.

This clonotype was detected ten times or more. The chain links TRBV5-1 to TRBJ2-3; D unclear. The V end lost 4 bases, the J end lost 6 bases, and 12 bases lay between the germline ends. The CDR3 is made up of 13 amino acids. Germline V gene data show CDR1 as SGHRS and CDR2 as YFSETQ. CDR3 protein: CASSPDLRDTQYF. CDR3 DNA sequence: TGCGCCAGCAGCCCGGACCTGAGGGATACGCAGTATTTT.

The chain employs TRBV6-2 or TRBV6-3 and TRBJ2-1; D call uncertain. Germline V gene sequence: CDR1 MNHEY, CDR2 SVGEGT. This CDR3 comprises 15 residues. V was clipped by 2 bases and J by 6 bases, with 14 bases between them. The CDR3 sequence is CASSYRLKGSNEQFF. As DNA, the CDR3 is TGTGCCAGCAGTTACAGATTGAAAGGATCCAATGAGCAGTTCTTC.

This clonotype was counted ten times or more. The V gene is TRBV20-1, the J gene TRBJ2-2; weak D call: TRBD1 (6 bases). CDR1 is DFQATT and CDR2 is SNEGSKA in the germline V gene (reference sequence). The V gene lost 1 base and the J gene lost 8 bases, with 23 bases spanning the gap. The CDR3 covers 17 residues. The CDR3 DNA reads TGCAGTGCTAGAGGGCTCCTCGGGCAGGGGAAGACAGGGGAGCTGTTTTTT. Translation: CSARGLLGQGKTGELFF.

This clonotype was counted ten times or more. This chain joins TRBV29-1 and TRBJ1-1; D unresolved. V was clipped by 6 bases and J by 6 bases, with 14 bases between them. Germline loops: CDR1 SQVTM, CDR2 ANQGSEA. CDR3 length equals 12 residues. CDR3 nucleotide sequence: TGCAGCGTGGACCTTTCACGGGCTGAAGCTTTCTTT. The encoded protein is CSVDLSRAEAFF.

This chain links TRBV12-3 or TRBV12-4 with TRBJ2-3, with 7 bases lining up with TRBD1. The junction had 5 bases not matched to a gene; V was cut back by 4 bases and J by 10 bases. The CDR3 sequence is 12 residues long. CDR3 region: CASSSVTGPQYF. In DNA form, the CDR3 reads TGTGCCAGCAGTTCCGTGACAGGGCCGCAGTATTTT.

The rearrangement uses TRBV7-2 and TRBJ1-5; 9 bases map to TRBD1. There are 16 residues in the CDR3. Trimming removed 1 base from V and 6 bases from J; junction bases left unmatched: 7. Germline V gives CDR1 SGHTA, CDR2 FQGNSA. The CDR3 DNA is TGTGCCAGCAGCTTAGGGGGACAGGGTATCAGTCAGCCCCAGCATTTT. It yields the protein CASSLGGQGISQPQHF.

This clonotype showed up many times. This chain connects TRBV20-1 to TRBJ2-7; 9 bases fit TRBD1. Trimming cost V 5 bases and J 4 bases; bases outside gene matches: 9. The CDR3 extends over 14 amino acids. Germline lookup yields CDR1 DFQATT and CDR2 SNEGSKA (reference sequence). CDR3 sequence: CSAPLQGAMYEQYF. In DNA, the CDR3 is TGCAGTGCTCCTCTACAGGGGGCTATGTACGAGCAGTACTTC.

The gene calls are TRBV6-5 and TRBJ2-1, with D unclear. Germline loops: CDR1 MNHEY, CDR2 SVGAGI. V was clipped by 2 bases and J by 9 bases, with 20 bases between them. This CDR3 has 16 amino acids. CDR3 sequence (DNA): TGTGCCAGCAGTTACATCGGCCAAAGATCGGGCAGTGAGCAGTTCTTC. It translates to CASSYIGQRSGSEQFF.

This clonotype showed up many times. V usage is TRBV20-1 and J usage is TRBJ2-1; TRBD2 matches 12 bases. Germline CDR1 reads DFQATT; CDR2 reads SNEGSKA (reference sequence). The CDR3 extends over 16 amino acids. J was trimmed by 10 bases and V by 3 bases; bases with no gene match: 13. CDR3 protein: CSASVSSSGRAQEQFF. As DNA, the CDR3 is TGCAGTGCTAGTGTAAGTTCTAGCGGGAGGGCCCAGGAGCAGTTCTTC.

The rearrangement joins TRBV28 to TRBJ1-4, with 12 nucleotides matching TRBD1. J lost 5 bases, V lost 5 bases, and 9 bases had no gene match. Germline assignment: CDR1 MDHEN and CDR2 SYDVKM. The CDR3 consists of 17 residues. The chain's CDR3 is CASSTPGTGGVNEKLFF. Here the CDR3 DNA reads TGTGCCAGCAGTACCCCCGGGACAGGGGGCGTAAATGAAAAACTGTTTTTT.

The chain is built from TRBV11-3 and TRBJ2-2; 8 nucleotides align to TRBD1. Trimming removed 5 bases from V and 6 bases from J; junction bases left unmatched: 8. This CDR3 spans 15 amino acids. Looked up from germline, CDR1 is SGHNT and CDR2 is YENEEA. The CDR3 coding sequence is TGTGCCAGCAGCGCAAGACAGGGGACGTCCGGGGAGCTGTTTTTT. Its protein product is CASSARQGTSGELFF.

The V and J genes are TRBV24-1 and TRBJ2-1, with D tentatively TRBD1 or TRBD2 (5 bases each). The CDR3 is 15 amino acids. Germline values: CDR1 KGHDR, CDR2 SFDVKD. Trimming removed 0 bases at V and 5 bases at J, with 10 bases between. The CDR3 spells CATSDLRGPDNEQFF. The CDR3 DNA follows: TGTGCCACCAGTGATTTGCGGGGACCCGACAATGAGCAGTTCTTC.